The source of this T cell receptor (beta chain) is a study of patients and donors after allogeneic stem cell transplantation. The CDR3 spans 13 residues. V lost 4 bases and J lost 7, with 12 bases in between. Germline CDR1 and CDR2: SGDLS and YYNGEE. MiXCR was run by TCRdb on the RT-PCR reads, yielding one entry per CDR3 protein. The sample has 200,000 to 250,000 distinct CDR3 sequences, roughly 15% seen once; the top ten hold around a tenth. The sequence derives from a human donor who was either an allogeneic HSCT recipient or a stem cell or donor lymphocyte infusion donor (not recorded which). It is not recorded whose cells these are; they may come from a transplant donor. The specimen sequenced was blood, either unsorted or a sorted T cell fraction (not recorded which). The rearrangement uses TRBV9 and TRBJ1-5; possibly TRBD1 for D (5 bases). The CDR3 DNA is TGTGCCAGCAGCAGGGAGAGGGACCAGCCCCAGCATTTT. Translated, it gives CASSRERDQPQHF.